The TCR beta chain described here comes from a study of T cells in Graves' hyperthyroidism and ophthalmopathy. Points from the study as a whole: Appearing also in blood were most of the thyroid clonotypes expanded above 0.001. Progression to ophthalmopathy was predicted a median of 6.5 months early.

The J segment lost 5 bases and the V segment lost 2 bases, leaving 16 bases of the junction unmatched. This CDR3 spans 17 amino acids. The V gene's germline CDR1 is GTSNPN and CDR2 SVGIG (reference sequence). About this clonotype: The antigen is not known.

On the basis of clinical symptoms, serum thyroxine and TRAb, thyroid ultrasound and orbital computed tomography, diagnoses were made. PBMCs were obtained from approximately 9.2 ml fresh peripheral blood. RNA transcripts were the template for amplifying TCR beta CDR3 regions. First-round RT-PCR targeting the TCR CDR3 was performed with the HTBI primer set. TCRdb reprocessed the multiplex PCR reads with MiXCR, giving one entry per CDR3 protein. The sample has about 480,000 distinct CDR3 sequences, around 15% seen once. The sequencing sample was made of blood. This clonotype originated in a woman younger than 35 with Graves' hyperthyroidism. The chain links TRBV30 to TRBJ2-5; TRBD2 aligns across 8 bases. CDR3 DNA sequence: TGTGCCTGGAGTCCCCAGTCGGCCAGCGGGAGAGGGGAGACCCAGTACTTC. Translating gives CAWSPQSASGRGETQYF.